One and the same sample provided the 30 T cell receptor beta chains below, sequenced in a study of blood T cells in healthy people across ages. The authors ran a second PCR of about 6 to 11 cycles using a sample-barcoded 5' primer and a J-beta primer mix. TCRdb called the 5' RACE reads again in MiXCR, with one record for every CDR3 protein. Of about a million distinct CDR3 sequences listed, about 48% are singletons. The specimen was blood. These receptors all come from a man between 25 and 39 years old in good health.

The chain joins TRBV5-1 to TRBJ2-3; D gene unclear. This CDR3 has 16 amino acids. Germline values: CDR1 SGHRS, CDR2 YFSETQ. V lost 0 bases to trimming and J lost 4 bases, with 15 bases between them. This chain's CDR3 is CASSLEARWFADTQYF. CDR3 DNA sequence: TGCGCCAGCAGCTTGGAGGCCCGCTGGTTCGCAGATACGCAGTATTTT.

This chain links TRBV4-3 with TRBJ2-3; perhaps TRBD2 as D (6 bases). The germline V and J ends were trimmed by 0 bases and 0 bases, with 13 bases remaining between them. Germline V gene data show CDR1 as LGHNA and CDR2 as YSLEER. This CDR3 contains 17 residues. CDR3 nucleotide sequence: TGCGCCAGCAGCCAAGATCGGAGGGGAACTAGCACAGATACGCAGTATTTT. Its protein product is CASSQDRRGTSTDTQYF.

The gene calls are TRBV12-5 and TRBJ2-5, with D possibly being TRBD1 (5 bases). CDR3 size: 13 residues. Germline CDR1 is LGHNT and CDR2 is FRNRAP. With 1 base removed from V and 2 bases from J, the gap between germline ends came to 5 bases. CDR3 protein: CASGLGQQETQYF. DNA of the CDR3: TGTGCTAGTGGTTTGGGACAGCAAGAGACCCAGTACTTC. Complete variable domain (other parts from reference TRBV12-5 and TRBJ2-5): DARVTQTPRHKVTEMGQEVTMRCQPILGHNTVFWYRQTMMQGLELLAYFRNRAPLDDSGMPKDRFSAEMPDATLATLKIQPSEPRDSAVYFCASGLGQQETQYFGPGTRLLVL.

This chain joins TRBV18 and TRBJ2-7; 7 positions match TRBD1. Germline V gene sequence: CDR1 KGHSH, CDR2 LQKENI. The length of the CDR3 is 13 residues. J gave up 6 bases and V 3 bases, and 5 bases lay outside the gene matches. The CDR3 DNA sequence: TGTGCCAGCTCACCCGACAGGGTTTCCGAGCAGTACTTC. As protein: CASSPDRVSEQYF.

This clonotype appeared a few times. CDR3 in amino acids: CASSRAEDDYEQYF. Here the CDR3 DNA reads TGCGCCAGCAGCCGAGCGGAAGATGACTACGAGCAGTACTTC. This sequence joins TRBV4-3 and TRBJ2-7, with D perhaps matching TRBD2 (5 bases). V gave up 4 bases and J gave up 3 bases, with 13 bases separating them. The CDR3 runs to 14 residues. CDR1 and CDR2 from the germline V gene are LGHNA and YSLEER.

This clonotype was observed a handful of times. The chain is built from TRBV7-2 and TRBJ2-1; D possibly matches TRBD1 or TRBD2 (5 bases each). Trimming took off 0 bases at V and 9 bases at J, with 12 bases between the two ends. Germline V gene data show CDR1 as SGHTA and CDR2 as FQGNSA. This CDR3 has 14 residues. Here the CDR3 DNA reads TGTGCCAGCAGCTTAGCGCCGAGGGGTGGTGAGCAGTTCTTC. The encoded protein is CASSLAPRGGEQFF.

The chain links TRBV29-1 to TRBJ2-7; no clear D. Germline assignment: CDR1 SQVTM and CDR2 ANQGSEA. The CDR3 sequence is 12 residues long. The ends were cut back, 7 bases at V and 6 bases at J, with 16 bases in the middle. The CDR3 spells CSGPAFFCEQYF. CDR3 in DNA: TGCAGCGGACCGGCCTTCTTCTGCGAGCAGTACTTC.

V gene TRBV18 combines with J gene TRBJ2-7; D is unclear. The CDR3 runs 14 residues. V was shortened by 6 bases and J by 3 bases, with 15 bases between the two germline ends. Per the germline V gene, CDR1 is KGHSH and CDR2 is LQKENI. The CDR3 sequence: CASSRDPSDYEQYF. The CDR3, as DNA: TGTGCCAGCTCCCGAGACCCGTCCGACTACGAGCAGTACTTC.

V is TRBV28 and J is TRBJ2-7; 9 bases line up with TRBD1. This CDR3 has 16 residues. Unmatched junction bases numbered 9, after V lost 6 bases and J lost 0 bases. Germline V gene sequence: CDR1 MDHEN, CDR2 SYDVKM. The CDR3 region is CASRPPGQGHSYEQYF. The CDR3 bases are TGTGCCAGCAGGCCTCCGGGACAGGGACACTCCTACGAGCAGTACTTC.

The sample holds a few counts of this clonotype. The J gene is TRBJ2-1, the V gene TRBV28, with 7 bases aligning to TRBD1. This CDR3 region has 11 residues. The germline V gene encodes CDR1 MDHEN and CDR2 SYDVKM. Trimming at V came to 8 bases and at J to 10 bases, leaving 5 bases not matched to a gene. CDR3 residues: CASRRGGEQFF. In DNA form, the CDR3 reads TGTGCCAGCCGCCGAGGGGGCGAGCAGTTCTTC.

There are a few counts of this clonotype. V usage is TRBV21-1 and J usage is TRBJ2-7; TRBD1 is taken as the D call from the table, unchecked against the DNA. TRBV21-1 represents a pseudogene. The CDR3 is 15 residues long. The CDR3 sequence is CASSKAQGTSYEQYF. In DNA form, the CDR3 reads TGTGCCAGCAGCAAAGCTCAGGGAACCTCCTACGAGCAGTACTTC.

The CDR3 DNA reads TGTGCCAGCAACATAATGGGGACCCAAGAGACCCAGTACTTC. Residues: CASNIMGTQETQYF. The V gene is TRBV7-6, the J gene TRBJ2-5; D could derive from TRBD1 or TRBD2 (5 bases each). Germline V gene lookup returns CDR1 SGHVS and CDR2 FNYEAQ. V was clipped by 7 bases and J by 1 base, with 13 bases between them. This CDR3 is built from 14 residues.

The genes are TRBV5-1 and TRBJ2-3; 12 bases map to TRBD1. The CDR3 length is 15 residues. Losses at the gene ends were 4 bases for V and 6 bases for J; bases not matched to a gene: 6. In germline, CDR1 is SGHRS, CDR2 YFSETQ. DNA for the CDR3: TGCGCCAGCAGCGCAGGGACAGGGGGCATGGATACGCAGTATTTT. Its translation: CASSAGTGGMDTQYF.

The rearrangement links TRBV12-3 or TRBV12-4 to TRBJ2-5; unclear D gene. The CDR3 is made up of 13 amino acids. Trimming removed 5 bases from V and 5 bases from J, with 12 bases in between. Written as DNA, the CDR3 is TGTGCCAGCAGTCCTGGCACCCGTGAGACCCAGTACTTC. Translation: CASSPGTRETQYF.

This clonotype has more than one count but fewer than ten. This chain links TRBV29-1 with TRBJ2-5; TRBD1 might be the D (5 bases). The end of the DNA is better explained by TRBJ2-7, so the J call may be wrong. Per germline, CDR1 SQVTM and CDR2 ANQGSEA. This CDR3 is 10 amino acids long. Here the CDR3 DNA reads TGCAGCGTCTCCCAGGGCGAGCAGTACTTC. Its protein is CSVSQGEQYF.

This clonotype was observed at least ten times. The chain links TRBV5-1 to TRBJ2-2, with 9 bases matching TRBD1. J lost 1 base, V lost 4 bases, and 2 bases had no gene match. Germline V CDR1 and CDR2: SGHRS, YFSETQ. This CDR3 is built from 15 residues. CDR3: CASSPGQGNTGELFF. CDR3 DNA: TGCGCCAGCAGCCCGGGACAGGGGAACACCGGGGAGCTGTTTTTT.

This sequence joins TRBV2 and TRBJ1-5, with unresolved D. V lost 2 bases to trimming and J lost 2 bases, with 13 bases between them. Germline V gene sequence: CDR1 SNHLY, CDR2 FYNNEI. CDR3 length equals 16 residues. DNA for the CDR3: TGTGCCAGCAGTGAAACGTCGGGGTGGGGCAATCAGCCCCAGCATTTT. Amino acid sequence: CASSETSGWGNQPQHF.

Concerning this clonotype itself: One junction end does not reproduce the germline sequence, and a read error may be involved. The CDR3 loop is CASSQEYDRSNQPQHF. Here the CDR3 DNA reads TGTGCCAGCAGCCAAGAGTACGACAGGAGCAATCAGCCCCAACATTTT. J is TRBJ1-5 and V is TRBV4-2; D is possibly TRBD1 (6 bases). This CDR3 spans 16 amino acids. Germline lookup yields CDR1 LGHNA and CDR2 YNFKEQ.

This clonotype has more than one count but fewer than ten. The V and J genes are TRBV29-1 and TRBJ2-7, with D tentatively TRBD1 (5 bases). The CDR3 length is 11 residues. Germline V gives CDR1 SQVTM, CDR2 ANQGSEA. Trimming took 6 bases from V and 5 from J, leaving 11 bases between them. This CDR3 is CSVATGNEQYF. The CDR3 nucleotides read TGCAGCGTAGCCACAGGTAACGAGCAGTACTTC.

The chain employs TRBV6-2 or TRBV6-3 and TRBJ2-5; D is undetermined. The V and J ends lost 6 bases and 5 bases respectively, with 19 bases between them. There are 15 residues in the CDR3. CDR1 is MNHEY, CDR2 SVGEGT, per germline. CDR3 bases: TGTGCCAGCAGCCCAACTGCTAGACCCCAGGAGACCCAGTACTTC. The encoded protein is CASSPTARPQETQYF.

DNA of the CDR3: TGTGCCAGCAGCTCAAAACCCGGGACAGCAAACTTCCACGAGCAGTACTTC. Amino acid sequence: CASSSKPGTANFHEQYF. The chain employs TRBV11-2 and TRBJ2-4; the match to TRBD1 covers 7 bases. TRBJ2-7 matches the DNA end more closely, so the J call is doubtful. CDR1 and CDR2 (germline): SGHAT, FQNNGV. The CDR3 sequence is 17 residues long.

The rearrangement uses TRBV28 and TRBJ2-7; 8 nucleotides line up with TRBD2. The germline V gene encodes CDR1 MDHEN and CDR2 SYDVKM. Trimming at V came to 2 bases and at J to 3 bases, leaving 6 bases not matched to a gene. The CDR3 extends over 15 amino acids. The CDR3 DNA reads TGTGCCAGCAGTTTAGGGCGGGGGGTCGGCTACGAGCAGTACTTC. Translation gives CASSLGRGVGYEQYF.

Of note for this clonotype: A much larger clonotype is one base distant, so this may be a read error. The CDR3 DNA reads TGTGTCAGCAGAGACGCGACAGGATCGAACACTGAAGCTTTCTTT. Its translation is CVSRDATGSNTEAFF. V is TRBV6-2 or TRBV6-3 and J is TRBJ1-1; a possible D gene is TRBD1 (6 bases). The V gene's germline CDR1 is MNHEY and CDR2 SVGEGT. CDR3 size: 15 residues.

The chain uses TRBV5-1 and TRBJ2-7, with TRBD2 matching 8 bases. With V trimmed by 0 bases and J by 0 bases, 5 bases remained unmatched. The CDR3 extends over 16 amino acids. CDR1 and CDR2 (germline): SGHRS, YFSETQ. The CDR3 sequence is CASSLEAGAPSYEQYF. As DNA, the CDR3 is TGCGCCAGCAGCTTGGAAGCGGGGGCTCCCTCCTACGAGCAGTACTTC.

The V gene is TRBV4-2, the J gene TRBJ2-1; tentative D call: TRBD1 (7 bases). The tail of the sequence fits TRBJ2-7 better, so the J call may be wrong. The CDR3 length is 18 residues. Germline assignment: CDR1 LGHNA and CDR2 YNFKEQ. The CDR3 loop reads CASSQERGRGSSYNEQYF. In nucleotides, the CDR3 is TGTGCCAGCAGCCAAGAGAGGGGGCGGGGAAGCTCCTACAATGAGCAGTACTTC.

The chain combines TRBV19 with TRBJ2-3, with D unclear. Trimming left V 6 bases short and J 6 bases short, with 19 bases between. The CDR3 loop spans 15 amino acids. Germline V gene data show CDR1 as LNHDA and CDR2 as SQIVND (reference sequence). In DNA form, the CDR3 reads TGTGCCAGTAGCCCCGGACGGAGCCCTCCCGATACGCAGTATTTT. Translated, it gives CASSPGRSPPDTQYF.

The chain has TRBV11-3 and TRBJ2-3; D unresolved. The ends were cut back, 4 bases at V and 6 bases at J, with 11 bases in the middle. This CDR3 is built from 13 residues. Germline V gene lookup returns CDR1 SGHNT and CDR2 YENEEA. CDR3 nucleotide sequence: TGTGCCAGCAGCTCCCCCCCCATGGATACGCAGTATTTT. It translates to CASSSPPMDTQYF.

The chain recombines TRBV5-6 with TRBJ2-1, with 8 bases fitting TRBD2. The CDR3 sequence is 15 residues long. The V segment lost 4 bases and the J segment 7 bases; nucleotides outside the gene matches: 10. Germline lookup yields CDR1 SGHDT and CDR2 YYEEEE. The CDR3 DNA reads TGTGCCAGCAGCCCCCTGACTAGCGAGGATAATGAGCAGTTCTTC. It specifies CASSPLTSEDNEQFF.

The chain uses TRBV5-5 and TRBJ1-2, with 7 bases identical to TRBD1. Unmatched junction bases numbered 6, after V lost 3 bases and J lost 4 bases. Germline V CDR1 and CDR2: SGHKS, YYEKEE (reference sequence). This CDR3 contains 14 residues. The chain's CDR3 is CASSSDRDLYGYTF. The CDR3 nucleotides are TGTGCCAGCAGCTCCGACAGGGATCTCTATGGCTACACCTTC.

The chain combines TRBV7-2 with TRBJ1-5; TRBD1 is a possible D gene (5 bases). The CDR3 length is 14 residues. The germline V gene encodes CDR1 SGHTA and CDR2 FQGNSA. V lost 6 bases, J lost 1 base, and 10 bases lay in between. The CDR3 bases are TGTGCCAGCAGTTCAGACAGAAGCAATCAGCCCCAGCATTTT. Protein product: CASSSDRSNQPQHF.